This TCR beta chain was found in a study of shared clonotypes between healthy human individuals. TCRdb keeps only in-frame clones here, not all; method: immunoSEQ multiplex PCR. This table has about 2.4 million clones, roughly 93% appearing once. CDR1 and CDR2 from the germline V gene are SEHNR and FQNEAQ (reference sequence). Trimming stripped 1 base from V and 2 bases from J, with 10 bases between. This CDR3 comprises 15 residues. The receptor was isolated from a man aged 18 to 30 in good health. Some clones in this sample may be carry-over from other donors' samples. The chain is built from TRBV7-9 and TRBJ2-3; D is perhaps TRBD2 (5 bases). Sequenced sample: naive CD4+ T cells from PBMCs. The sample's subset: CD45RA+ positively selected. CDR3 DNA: TGTGCCAGCAGCTTAGGAGCGGAGTTCACAGATACGCAGTATTTT. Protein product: CASSLGAEFTDTQYF. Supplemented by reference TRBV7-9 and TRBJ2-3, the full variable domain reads DTGVSQNPRHKITKRGQNVTFRCDPISEHNRLYWYRQTLGQGPEFLTYFQNEAQLEKSRLLSDRFSAERPKGSFSTLEIQRTEQGDSAMYLCASSLGAEFTDTQYFGPGTRLTVL.